This T cell receptor (beta chain) was sequenced for a study of shared clonotypes between healthy human individuals (TCRdb year 2020). For the study in its entirety: Three men and two women, aged 18 to 49 years, made up the cohort. For each donor, CD4 naive and CD4 memory were each run on three plates, CD8 naive on two plates, and CD8 memory on one plate. The study deeply sequenced blood TCR repertoires of five healthy adults to estimate repertoire size and the extent of clonotype sharing between individuals. To increase sequencing depth and limit assay-specific biases, different laboratories used diverse techniques to prepare libraries and sequence TCR repertoires. Between about 0.8 and 9 billion PBMCs per donor were obtained by leukapheresis.

Donors were healthy HIV-negative adults with no recently reported acute infections or vaccinations. Every donor was a Caucasian adult living in Nashville, Tennessee, USA. CD4+ T cells were enriched through magnetic negative selection, after which naive cells were positively selected on CD45RA and the remaining negative fraction served as the memory subset. Blood was obtained by leukapheresis, after which PBMCs were separated by Ficoll-Histopaque density gradient centrifugation and cryopreserved in liquid nitrogen vapor phase. Analytical flow cytometry was used to check the purity and quantity of each magnetically sorted T cell population. Genomic DNA was isolated from each sorted fraction and quantified by UV absorbance on a Nanodrop 2000c. As to this clone: Which antigen it targets is not known. No clone much larger than this one lies a single base away; base qualities are absent.

Using the deep immunoSEQ assay, multiplex PCR amplified TCR CDR3 regions from genomic DNA. Extracted genomic DNA from each cell subset was distributed evenly across all wells of several immunoSEQ 96-well plates, and each plate was treated as a replicate. For sorted subsets, each replicate PCR was loaded with 200 to 250 ng genomic DNA, equivalent to 32,000 or so T cell genomes. The purified libraries were quantified using a Qubit 3.0 fluorometer, sized with a Bioanalyzer 2100, and then quantified again using the KAPA Library Quantification kit. A separate single-read 150-cycle Illumina NextSeq 550 flow cell was used to sequence each immunoSEQ 96-well plate. Per the original workflow: Because the immunoSEQ output included only junctional sequences and no quality scores, the filtering could not be the same as the filtering used for full-length reads. To assign V/J genes and CDR3, sequences were annotated using PyIR, a Python wrapper for IgBLAST v1.9, with IMGT germline references. Any read was removed if the V/J assignment was weak (E-value above 1e-6), the CDR3 was missing, or the read contained stop codons, out-of-frame junctions, or ambiguous translated residues. V3J clonotypes were defined as sequences sharing an identical inferred V gene, J gene, and CDR3 amino acid sequence. To compute the percentage overlap between repertoires, the number of shared unique clonotypes was divided by the size of the smaller repertoire. Three approaches were used to assess repertoire richness: RTK rarefaction, the Chao1 estimator, and Recon v2.1 estimates of unobserved clonotypes. OLGA was used to compute generation probabilities for all TCRbeta clonotypes that the gDNA method yielded from a handful of donors. This immuneACCESS table, as held by TCRdb, lists in-frame sequences with V and J called but not all clones. Of the missing ones, under half trace to an unresolved V gene in checked studies; the others have no known cause. The DNA gave D and trimming, while V, J and clone size come from that table. In all, the sample holds millions of clones, and 85% to 95% of those were seen once. The ten largest clones take up about 0.41% of the sample.

Paper-wide results and their limitations: Incomplete sequencing was indicated by rarefaction of sorted-subset datasets, despite the large sequencing depth. Compared with non-shared clonotypes, the clonotypes found in all four sorted-subset donors had higher generation probabilities. When a few donors were compared, the shared fraction of clonotypes was 5% to 6.5% for naive CD4, 3.5% to 4% for naive CD8, more than 2% for memory CD4, and less than 0.5% for memory CD8. The small number of donors limited the genetic and exposure-history diversity represented. Larger estimated clonotype richness was generally found for naive subsets than for memory subsets. Sampling was restricted to blood, and TCR repertoires in tissue are likely to differ from TCR repertoires in blood. Based on pairwise subsampling, the degree of clonotype sharing among donors was expected to be affected by sequencing depth.

The material sequenced was naive CD4+ T cells from PBMCs. This specimen's cell subset or site label, per the study, means: CD45RA+ positively selected. This TCR was recovered from a man between 18 and 29 years old in good health. Some clones in this sample may be carry-over from other donors' samples.

The CDR3 here reads CASSLGTSGTVYNEQFF. The nucleotide sequence reads as follows: TGTGCCAGCAGCTTGGGAACTAGCGGGACCGTCTACAATGAGCAGTTCTTC. Recombination linked TRBV5-4 to TRBJ2-1, and TRBD2 matches 10 of the central bases. V and J are trimmed by 0 bases and 3 bases, and the gene matches miss 6 bases of the junction. CDR1 is given as SGHNT and CDR2 as YYREEE, both from the germline V gene (reference sequence). The CDR3 has 17 amino acids, counting the end cysteine and phenylalanine. The only DNA kept is the CDR3, 51 bases in frame from the first base.